The clone carrying this T cell receptor beta chain has more than one count but fewer than ten. These data are taken from a study of blood T cell repertoires in COVID-19. V lost 4 bases to trimming and J lost 5 bases; unmatched junction nucleotides: 9. This CDR3 is built from 16 residues. Looked up from germline, CDR1 is LGHNA and CDR2 is YNFKEQ. In the study's own analysis: Counts of nucleated cells, estimated from reference gene primer amplification, were obtained. Here immunoSEQ multiplex PCR was the method, and the copy in TCRdb shows in-frame clones only, minus some. That table gives V, J and clone size, and the DNA gave D and trimming. This table has more than 100,000 clones, roughly 84% appearing once.

The genes are TRBV4-2 and TRBJ2-5; 11 positions agree with TRBD2. The TCR comes from a woman in her twenties or thirties who had recovered from COVID-19. Sequencing was done on a sample of peripheral blood. CDR3 protein: CASSPQVASGRETQYF. The CDR3 DNA follows: TGTGCCAGCAGCCCCCAAGTGGCTAGCGGGAGGGAGACCCAGTACTTC.